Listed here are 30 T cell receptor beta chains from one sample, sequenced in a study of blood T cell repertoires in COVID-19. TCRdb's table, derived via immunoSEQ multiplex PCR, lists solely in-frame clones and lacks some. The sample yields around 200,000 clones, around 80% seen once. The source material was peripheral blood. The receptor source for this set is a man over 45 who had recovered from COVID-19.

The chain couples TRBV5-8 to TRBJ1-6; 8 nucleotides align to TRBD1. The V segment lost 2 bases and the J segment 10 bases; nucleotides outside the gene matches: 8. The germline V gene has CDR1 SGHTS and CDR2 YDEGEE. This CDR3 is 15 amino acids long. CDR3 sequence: CASSFTDRGSSPLHF. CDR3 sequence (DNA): TGTGCCAGCAGCTTTACTGACAGGGGATCCTCACCCCTCCACTTT.

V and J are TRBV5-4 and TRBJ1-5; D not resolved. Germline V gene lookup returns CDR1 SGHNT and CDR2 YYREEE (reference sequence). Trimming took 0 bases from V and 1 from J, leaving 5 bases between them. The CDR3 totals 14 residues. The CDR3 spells CASSLDGSNQPQHF. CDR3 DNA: TGTGCCAGCAGCTTGGACGGGAGCAATCAGCCCCAGCATTTT. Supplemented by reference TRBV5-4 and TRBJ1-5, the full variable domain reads ETGVTQSPTHLIKTRGQQVTLRCSSQSGHNTVSWYQQALGQGPQFIFQYYREEENGRGNFPPRFSGLQFPNYSSELNVNALELDDSALYLCASSLDGSNQPQHFGDGTRLSIL.

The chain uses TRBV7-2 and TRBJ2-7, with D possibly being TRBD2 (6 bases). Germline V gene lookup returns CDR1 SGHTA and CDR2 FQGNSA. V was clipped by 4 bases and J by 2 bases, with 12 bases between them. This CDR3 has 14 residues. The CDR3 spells CASSSYSSAYEQYF. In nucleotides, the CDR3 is TGTGCCAGCAGCTCCTATTCTAGCGCCTACGAGCAGTACTTC.

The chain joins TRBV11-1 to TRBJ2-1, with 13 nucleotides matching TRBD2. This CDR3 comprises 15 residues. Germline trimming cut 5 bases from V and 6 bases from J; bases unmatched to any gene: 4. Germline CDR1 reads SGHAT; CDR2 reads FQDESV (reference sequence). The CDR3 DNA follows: TGTGCCAGCAGCCCGGGACTAGCGGGACCCAATGAGCAGTTCTTC. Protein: CASSPGLAGPNEQFF.

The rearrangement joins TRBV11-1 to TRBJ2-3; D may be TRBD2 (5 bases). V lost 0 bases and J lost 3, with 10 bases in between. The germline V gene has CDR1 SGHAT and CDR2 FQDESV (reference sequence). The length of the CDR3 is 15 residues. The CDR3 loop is CASSLAGESTDTQYF. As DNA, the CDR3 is TGTGCCAGCAGCTTAGCGGGAGAGTCGACAGATACGCAGTATTTT.

CDR3 sequence: CASSGTGDWNSPLHF. DNA of the CDR3: TGTGCCAGCAGCGGAACAGGGGATTGGAATTCACCCCTCCACTTT. The chain has TRBV5-6 and TRBJ1-6; 7 bases fit TRBD1. V shed 4 bases and J 7 bases; nucleotides not matched to a gene: 8. The CDR3 is 15 amino acids. Per germline, CDR1 SGHDT and CDR2 YYEEEE.

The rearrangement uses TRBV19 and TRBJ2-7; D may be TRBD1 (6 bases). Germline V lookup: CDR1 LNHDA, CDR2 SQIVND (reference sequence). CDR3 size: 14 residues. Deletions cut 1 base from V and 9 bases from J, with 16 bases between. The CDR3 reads CASSIGTVIHGQYF. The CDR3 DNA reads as TGTGCCAGTAGTATAGGGACAGTGATCCACGGGCAGTACTTC.

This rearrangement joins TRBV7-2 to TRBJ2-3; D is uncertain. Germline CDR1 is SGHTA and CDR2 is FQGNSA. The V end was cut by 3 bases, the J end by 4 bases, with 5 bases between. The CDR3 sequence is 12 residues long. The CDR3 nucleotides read TGTGCCAGCAGCTTGGCCCCAGATACGCAGTATTTT. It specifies CASSLAPDTQYF.

The CDR3 sequence: CASSSTASSYNEQFF. Written as DNA, the CDR3 is TGTGCCAGCAGCTCAACTGCGAGCTCCTACAATGAGCAGTTCTTC. The chain recombines TRBV5-4 with TRBJ2-1; D is ambiguous. Looked up from germline, CDR1 is SGHNT and CDR2 is YYREEE (reference sequence). The CDR3 loop spans 15 amino acids. Trimming cost V 3 bases and J 0 bases, with 10 bases left between them.

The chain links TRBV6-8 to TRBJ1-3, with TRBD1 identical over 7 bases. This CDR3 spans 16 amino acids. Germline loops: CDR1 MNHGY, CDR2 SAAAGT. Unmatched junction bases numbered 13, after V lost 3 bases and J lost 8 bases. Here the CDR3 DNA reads TGTGCCAGCAGTTATCCGGACAGGTCGGGGGTTTACACCATATATTTT. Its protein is CASSYPDRSGVYTIYF.

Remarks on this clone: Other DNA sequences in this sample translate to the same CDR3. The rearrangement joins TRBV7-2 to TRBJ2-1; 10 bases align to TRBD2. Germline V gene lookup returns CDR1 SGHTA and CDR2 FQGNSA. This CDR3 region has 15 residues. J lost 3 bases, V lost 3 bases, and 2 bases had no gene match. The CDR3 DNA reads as TGTGCCAGCAGCTTCGCTAGCGGGAGCTACAATGAGCAGTTCTTC. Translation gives CASSFASGSYNEQFF.

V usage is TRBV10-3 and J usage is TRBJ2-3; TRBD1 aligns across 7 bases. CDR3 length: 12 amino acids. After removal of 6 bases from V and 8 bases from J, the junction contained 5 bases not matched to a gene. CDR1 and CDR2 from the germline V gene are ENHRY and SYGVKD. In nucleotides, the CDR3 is TGTGCCATCAGCGACAGGGAGTTTACGCAGTATTTT. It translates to CAISDREFTQYF.

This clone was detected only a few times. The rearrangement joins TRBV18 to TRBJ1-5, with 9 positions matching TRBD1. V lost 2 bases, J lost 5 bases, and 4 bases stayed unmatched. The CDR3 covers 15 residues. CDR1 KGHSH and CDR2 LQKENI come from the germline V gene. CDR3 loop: CASSPGTGFDQPQHF. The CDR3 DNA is TGTGCCAGCTCACCAGGGACAGGGTTCGATCAGCCCCAGCATTTT.

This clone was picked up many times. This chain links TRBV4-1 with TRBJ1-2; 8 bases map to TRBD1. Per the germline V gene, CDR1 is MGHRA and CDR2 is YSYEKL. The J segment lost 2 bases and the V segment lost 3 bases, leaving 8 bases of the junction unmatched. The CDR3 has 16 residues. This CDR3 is CASSHNYGQGNYGYTF. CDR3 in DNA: TGCGCCAGCAGCCATAACTACGGACAGGGAAACTATGGCTACACCTTC.

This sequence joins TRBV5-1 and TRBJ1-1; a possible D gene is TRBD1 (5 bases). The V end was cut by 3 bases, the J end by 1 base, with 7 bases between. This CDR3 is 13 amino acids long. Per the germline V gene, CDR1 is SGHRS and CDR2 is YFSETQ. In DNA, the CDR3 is TGCGCCAGCAGCTATACAGGGAACACTGAAGCTTTCTTT. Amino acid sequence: CASSYTGNTEAFF.

The CDR3 sequence is CASSPREPSSYNEQFF. As DNA, the CDR3 is TGTGCCAGCAGCCCTCGGGAACCGAGCTCCTACAATGAGCAGTTCTTC. V is TRBV7-6 and J is TRBJ2-1; a possible D gene is TRBD2 (5 bases). Between the trimmed V and J ends, which lost 5 bases and 0 bases, there was a span of 14 bases. The germline V gene encodes CDR1 SGHVS and CDR2 FNYEAQ. The CDR3 spans 16 residues.

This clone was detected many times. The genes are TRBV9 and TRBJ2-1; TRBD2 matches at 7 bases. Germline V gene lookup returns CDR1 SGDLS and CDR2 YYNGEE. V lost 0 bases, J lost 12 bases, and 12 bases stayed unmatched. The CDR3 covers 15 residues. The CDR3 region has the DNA TGTGCCAGCAGCGTAGGCGGAGAAGCGGGAAGTTCGCAGTTCTTC. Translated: CASSVGGEAGSSQFF.

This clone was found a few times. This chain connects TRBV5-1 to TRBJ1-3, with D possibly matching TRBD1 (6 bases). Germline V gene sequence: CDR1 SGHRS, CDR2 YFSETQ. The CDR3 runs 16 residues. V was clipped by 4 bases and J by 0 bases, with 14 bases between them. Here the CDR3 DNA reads TGCGCCAGCAGCGTGACAGGCCTAACCTCTGGAAACACCATATATTTT. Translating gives CASSVTGLTSGNTIYF.

CDR3 amino acids: CATSGHLAGVADTQYF. The CDR3 nucleotides are TGTGCCACCAGTGGCCATCTAGCGGGAGTGGCAGATACGCAGTATTTT. The genes are TRBV24-1 and TRBJ2-3, with 10 positions matching TRBD2. This CDR3 comprises 16 residues. CDR1 KGHDR and CDR2 SFDVKD come from the germline V gene. The V gene end was trimmed by 5 bases and the J gene end by 4 bases; junction bases not matched to a gene: 8.

Here the CDR3 reads CASSLGQGDTGELFF. CDR3 nucleotide sequence: TGTGCCAGCAGCTTGGGACAGGGAGATACCGGGGAGCTGTTTTTT. This sequence joins TRBV7-9 and TRBJ2-2; TRBD1 matches 9 bases. Germline values: CDR1 SEHNR, CDR2 FQNEAQ (reference sequence). With 3 bases clipped from V and 5 bases from J, the junction kept 4 bases outside the gene matches. The CDR3 runs 15 residues.

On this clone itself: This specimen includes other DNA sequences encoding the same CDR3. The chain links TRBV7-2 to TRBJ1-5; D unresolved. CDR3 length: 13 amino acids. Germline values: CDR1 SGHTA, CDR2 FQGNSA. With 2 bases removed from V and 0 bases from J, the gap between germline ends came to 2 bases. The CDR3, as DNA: TGTGCCAGCAGCTTACGTAGCAATCAGCCCCAGCATTTT. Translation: CASSLRSNQPQHF.

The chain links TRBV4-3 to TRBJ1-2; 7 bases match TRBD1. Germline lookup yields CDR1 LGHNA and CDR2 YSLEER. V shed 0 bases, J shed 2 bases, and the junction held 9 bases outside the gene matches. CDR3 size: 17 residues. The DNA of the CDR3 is TGCGCCAGCAGCCAAGATCCAGACGGGACAGACAACTATGGCTACACCTTC. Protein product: CASSQDPDGTDNYGYTF.

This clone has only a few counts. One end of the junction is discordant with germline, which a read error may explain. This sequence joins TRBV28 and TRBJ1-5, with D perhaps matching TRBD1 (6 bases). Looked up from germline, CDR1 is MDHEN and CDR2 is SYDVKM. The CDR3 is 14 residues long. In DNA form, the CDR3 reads TGTGCCAGCAGTCGGACAGTTAGCGATCAGCCCCAGCATTTT. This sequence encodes CASSRTVSDQPQHF.

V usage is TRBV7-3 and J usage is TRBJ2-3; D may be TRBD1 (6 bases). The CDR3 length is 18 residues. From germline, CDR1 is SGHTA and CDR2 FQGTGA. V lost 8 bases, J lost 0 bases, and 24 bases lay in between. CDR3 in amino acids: CASPFTGHTHSSTDTQYF. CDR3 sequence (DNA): TGTGCCAGCCCTTTTACGGGACACACTCACTCTAGCACAGATACGCAGTATTTT.

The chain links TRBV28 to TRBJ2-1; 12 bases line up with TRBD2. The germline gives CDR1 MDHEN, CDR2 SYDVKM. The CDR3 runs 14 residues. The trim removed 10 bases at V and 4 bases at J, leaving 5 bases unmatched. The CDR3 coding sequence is TGTGCCACCGGGGGACTAGCGGGTTACAATGAGCAGTTCTTC. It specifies CATGGLAGYNEQFF.

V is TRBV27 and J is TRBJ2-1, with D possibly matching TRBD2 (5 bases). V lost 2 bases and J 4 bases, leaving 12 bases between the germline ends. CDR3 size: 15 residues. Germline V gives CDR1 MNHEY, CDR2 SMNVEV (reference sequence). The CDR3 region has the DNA TGTGCCAGCAGTTTAGATGGACTTGTTTACAATGAGCAGTTCTTC. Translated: CASSLDGLVYNEQFF.

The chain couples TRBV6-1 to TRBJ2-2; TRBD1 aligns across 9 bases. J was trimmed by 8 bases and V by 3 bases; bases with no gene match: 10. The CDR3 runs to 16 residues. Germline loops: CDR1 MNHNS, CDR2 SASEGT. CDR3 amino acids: CASSDVDRGGRGELFF. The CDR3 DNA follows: TGTGCCAGCAGTGATGTAGACAGGGGGGGACGGGGGGAGCTGTTTTTT.

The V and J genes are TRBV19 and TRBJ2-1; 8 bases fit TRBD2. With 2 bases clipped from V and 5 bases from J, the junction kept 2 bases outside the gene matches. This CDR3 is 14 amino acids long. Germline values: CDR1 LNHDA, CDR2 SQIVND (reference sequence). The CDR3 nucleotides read TGTGCCAGTAGTATAAGGCGGGGGGACAATGAGCAGTTCTTC. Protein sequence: CASSIRRGDNEQFF.

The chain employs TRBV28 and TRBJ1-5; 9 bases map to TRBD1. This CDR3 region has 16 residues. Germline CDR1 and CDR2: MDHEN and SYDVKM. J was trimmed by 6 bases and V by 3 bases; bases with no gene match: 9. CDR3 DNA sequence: TGTGCCAGCAGTTTTTCCGGACAGGGGAACACTCAGCCCCAGCATTTT. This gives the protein CASSFSGQGNTQPQHF.

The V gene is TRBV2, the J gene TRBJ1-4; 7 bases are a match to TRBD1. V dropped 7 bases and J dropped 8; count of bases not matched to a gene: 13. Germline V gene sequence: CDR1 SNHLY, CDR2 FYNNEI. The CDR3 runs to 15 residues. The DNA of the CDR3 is TGTGCCAGCAAGATATCACAGGGGTTAGGGGAAAAACTGTTTTTT. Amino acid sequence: CASKISQGLGEKLFF.